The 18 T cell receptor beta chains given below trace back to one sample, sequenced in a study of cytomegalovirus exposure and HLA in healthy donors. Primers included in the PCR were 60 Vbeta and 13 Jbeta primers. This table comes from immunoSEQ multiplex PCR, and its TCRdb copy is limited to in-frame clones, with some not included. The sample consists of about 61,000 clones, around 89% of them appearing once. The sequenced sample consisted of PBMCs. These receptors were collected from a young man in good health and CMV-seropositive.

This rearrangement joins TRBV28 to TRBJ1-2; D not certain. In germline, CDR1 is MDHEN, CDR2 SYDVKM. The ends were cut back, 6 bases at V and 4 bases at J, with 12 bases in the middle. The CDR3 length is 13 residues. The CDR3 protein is CASSRGQFYGYTF. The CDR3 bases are TGTGCCAGCAGCCGCGGCCAGTTCTATGGCTACACCTTC.

The CDR3 reads CASSYSSTAPYGYTF. In nucleotides, the CDR3 is TGTGCCAGCAGTTACTCGTCAACAGCTCCTTATGGCTACACCTTC. The chain joins TRBV6-5 to TRBJ1-2; D remains ambiguous. V was cut by 0 bases and J by 5 bases, with 13 bases left in between. The CDR3 runs to 15 residues. Germline CDR1 is MNHEY and CDR2 is SVGAGI.

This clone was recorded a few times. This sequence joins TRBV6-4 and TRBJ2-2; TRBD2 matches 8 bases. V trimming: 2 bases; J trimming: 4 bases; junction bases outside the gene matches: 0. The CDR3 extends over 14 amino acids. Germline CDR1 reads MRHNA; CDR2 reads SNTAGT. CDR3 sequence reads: CASSDGTSTGELFF. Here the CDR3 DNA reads TGTGCCAGCAGTGACGGGACTAGCACCGGGGAGCTGTTTTTT.

CDR3 protein: CASSQLTVNTEAFF. DNA for the CDR3: TGCGCCAGCAGCCAGCTGACAGTGAACACTGAAGCTTTCTTT. This sequence joins TRBV4-1 and TRBJ1-1; perhaps TRBD1 as D (5 bases). V was cut by 3 bases and J by 0 bases, with 8 bases left in between. This CDR3 is built from 14 residues. The germline V gene encodes CDR1 MGHRA and CDR2 YSYEKL.

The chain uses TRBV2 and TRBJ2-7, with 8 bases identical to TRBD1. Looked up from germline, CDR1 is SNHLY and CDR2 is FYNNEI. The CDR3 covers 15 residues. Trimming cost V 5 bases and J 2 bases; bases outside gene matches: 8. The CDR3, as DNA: TGTGCCAGCAGTAAATTGTGGACAGGGACCTACGAGCAGTACTTC. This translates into CASSKLWTGTYEQYF.

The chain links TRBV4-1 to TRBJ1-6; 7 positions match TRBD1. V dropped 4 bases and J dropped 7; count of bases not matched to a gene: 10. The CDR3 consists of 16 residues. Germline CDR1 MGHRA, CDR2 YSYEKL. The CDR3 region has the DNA TGCGCCAGCAGCCCGACGGAGGGACAGACGAATTCACCCCTCCACTTT. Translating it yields CASSPTEGQTNSPLHF.

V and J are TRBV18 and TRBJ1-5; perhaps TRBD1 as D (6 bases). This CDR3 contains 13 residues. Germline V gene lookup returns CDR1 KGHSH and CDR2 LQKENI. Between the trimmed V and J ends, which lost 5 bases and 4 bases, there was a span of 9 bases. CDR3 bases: TGTGCCAGCTCATGGACAGATAATCAGCCCCAGCATTTT. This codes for CASSWTDNQPQHF.

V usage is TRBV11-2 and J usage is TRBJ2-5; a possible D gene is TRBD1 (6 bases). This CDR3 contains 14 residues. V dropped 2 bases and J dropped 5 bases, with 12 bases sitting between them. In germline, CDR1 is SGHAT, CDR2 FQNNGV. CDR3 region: CASSLMGAGETQYF. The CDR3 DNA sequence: TGTGCCAGCAGCTTAATGGGGGCCGGGGAGACCCAGTACTTC.

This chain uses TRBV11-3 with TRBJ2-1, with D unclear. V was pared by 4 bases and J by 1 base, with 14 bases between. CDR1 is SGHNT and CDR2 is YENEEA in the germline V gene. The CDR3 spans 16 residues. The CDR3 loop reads CASSSGGARSYNEQFF. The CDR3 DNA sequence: TGTGCCAGCAGCTCCGGTGGAGCCAGATCCTACAATGAGCAGTTCTTC.

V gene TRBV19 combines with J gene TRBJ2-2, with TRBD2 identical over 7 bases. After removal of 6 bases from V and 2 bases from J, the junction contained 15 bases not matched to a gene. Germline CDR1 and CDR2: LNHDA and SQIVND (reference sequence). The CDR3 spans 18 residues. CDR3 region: CASSYERGRGRNTGELFF. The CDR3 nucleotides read TGTGCCAGTAGCTATGAGCGCGGGCGGGGGAGAAACACCGGGGAGCTGTTTTTT.

For the CDR3, the DNA is TGCGCCAGCAGCCAAGAAGTCCCGGGACAGGGGGCCCTACGGACCGGGGAGCTGTTTTTT. Protein: CASSQEVPGQGALRTGELFF. The chain has TRBV4-3 and TRBJ2-2; 12 nucleotides align to TRBD1. Germline CDR1 LGHNA, CDR2 YSLEER. V trimming: 0 bases; J trimming: 5 bases; junction bases outside the gene matches: 13. The CDR3 contains 20 residues.

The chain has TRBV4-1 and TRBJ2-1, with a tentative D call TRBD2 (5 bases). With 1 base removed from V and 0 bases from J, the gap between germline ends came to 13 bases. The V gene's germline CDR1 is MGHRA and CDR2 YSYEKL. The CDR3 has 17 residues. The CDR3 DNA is TGCGCCAGCAGCCAAGGTAGATGGAGGAACTCCTACAATGAGCAGTTCTTC. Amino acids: CASSQGRWRNSYNEQFF.

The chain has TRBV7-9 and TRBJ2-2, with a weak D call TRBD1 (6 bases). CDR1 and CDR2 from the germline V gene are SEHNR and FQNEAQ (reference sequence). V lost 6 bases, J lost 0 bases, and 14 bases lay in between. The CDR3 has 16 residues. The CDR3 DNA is TGTGCCAGCAGACCCTTCGACAGGCCGAACACCGGGGAGCTGTTTTTT. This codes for CASRPFDRPNTGELFF.

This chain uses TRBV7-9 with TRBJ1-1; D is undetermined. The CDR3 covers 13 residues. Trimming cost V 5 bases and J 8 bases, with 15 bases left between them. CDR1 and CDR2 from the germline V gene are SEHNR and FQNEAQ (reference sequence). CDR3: CASSDRRGDEAFF. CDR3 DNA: TGTGCCAGCAGCGATCGACGGGGTGACGAAGCTTTCTTT. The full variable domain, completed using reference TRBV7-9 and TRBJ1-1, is DTGVSQNPRHKITKRGQNVTFRCDPISEHNRLYWYRQTLGQGPEFLTYFQNEAQLEKSRLLSDRFSAERPKGSFSTLEIQRTEQGDSAMYLCASSDRRGDEAFFGQGTRLTVV.

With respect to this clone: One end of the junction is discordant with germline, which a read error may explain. The CDR3 spells CASSVDVRELFF. For the CDR3, the DNA is TGTGCCAGCAGCGTAGATGTCCGGGAGCTGTTTTTC. The chain joins TRBV9 to TRBJ2-2; maybe TRBD2 (6 bases). Germline V CDR1 and CDR2: SGDLS, YYNGEE. The CDR3 is 12 residues long.

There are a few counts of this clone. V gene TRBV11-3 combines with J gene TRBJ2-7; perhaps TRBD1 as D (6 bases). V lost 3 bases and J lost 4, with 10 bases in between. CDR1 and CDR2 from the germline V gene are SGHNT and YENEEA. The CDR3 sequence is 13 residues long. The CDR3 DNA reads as TGTGCCAGCAGCTTCGGGACACTTTACGAGCAGTACTTC. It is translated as CASSFGTLYEQYF.

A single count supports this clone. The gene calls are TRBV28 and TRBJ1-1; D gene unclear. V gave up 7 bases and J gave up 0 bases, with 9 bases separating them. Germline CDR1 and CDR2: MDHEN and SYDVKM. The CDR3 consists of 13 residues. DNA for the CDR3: TGTGCCAGCACCCCACACCTGAACACTGAAGCTTTCTTT. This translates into CASTPHLNTEAFF.

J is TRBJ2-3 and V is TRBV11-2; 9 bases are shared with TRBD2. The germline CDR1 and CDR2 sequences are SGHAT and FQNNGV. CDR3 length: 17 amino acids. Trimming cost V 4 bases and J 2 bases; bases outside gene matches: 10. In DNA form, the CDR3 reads TGTGCCAGCAGCTCGGTCCTCAGACTAGCGGCCACAGATACGCAGTATTTT. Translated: CASSSVLRLAATDTQYF.